These T cell receptor beta chains were read from a single sample in a study of shared clonotypes between healthy human individuals. Libraries were prepared by immunoSEQ multiplex PCR; TCRdb keeps only in-frame clonotypes and omits some of them. This sample yields 2 million to 2.5 million clones, of which approximately 94% are seen a single time; approximately 1.2% belongs to the top ten. Sequencing was performed on naive CD8+ T cells sorted from blood. The receptors shown here come from a man between 18 and 35 years old in good health. Each CDR3 is given with its conserved first and last residue. A D gene is named only where the DNA matches it firmly. Size is stated for part of the rows, as once, few or many counts, or as a class when the clone is expanded.

CDR3nt: TGTGCCAGCAGCTTAGTCCAGGAAGGGCAGTATTTT; CDR3aa: CASSLVQEGQYF; v_gene: TRBV13; d_gene: -; j_gene: TRBJ2-3; abundance: -
CDR3nt: TGTGCCAGCAGCGTTGGCGGGAGTTCCTACGAGCAGTACTTC; CDR3aa: CASSVGGSSYEQYF; v_gene: TRBV9; d_gene: TRBD2; j_gene: TRBJ2-7; abundance: -
CDR3nt: TGTGCCAGCAGCCCTGTGAAAGGTTGGGGTGAGCAGTTCTTC; CDR3aa: CASSPVKGWGEQFF; v_gene: TRBV7-9; d_gene: -; j_gene: TRBJ2-1; abundance: -
CDR3nt: TGTGCCAGCAGCCTGACAGGGGGTGGCACTGAAGCTTTCTTT; CDR3aa: CASSLTGGGTEAFF; v_gene: TRBV9; d_gene: TRBD1; j_gene: TRBJ1-1; abundance: -
CDR3nt: TGCGCCAGCAGCCAGAGGGACAGGGGGTTTCAAGAGACCCAGTACTTC; CDR3aa: CASSQRDRGFQETQYF; v_gene: TRBV4-1; d_gene: TRBD1; j_gene: TRBJ2-5; abundance: -
CDR3nt: TGTGCCAGCAGCTTGGGAAGGGGCCTATACGAGCAGTACTTC; CDR3aa: CASSLGRGLYEQYF; v_gene: TRBV5-6; d_gene: -; j_gene: TRBJ2-7; abundance: -
CDR3nt: TGTGCCAGCAGCGTAGAGAGGGAGAGCACCGGGGAGCTGTTTTTT; CDR3aa: CASSVERESTGELFF; v_gene: TRBV9; d_gene: -; j_gene: TRBJ2-2; abundance: once
CDR3nt: TGTGCCACCAGACTTGGGGGGGAGCAAGAGACCCAGTACTTC; CDR3aa: CATRLGGEQETQYF; v_gene: TRBV15; d_gene: TRBD2; j_gene: TRBJ2-5; abundance: -
CDR3nt: TGCGCCAGCAGCCCGGGCGGCGGGGAGCTGTTTTTT; CDR3aa: CASSPGGGELFF; v_gene: TRBV4-3; d_gene: -; j_gene: TRBJ2-2; abundance: -
CDR3nt: TGTGCCAGCAGCTTGTTCGAGCGGACCTACGAGCAGTACTTC; CDR3aa: CASSLFERTYEQYF; v_gene: TRBV5-4; d_gene: -; j_gene: TRBJ2-7; abundance: -
CDR3nt: TGTGCCAGCAGCTACGGGACAGTACCTGAAGCTTTCTTT; CDR3aa: CASSYGTVPEAFF; v_gene: TRBV5-6; d_gene: TRBD1; j_gene: TRBJ1-1; abundance: -
CDR3nt: TGTGCCAGCAGCTTAGAGGGGTTAGGGGACGGCTACACCTTC; CDR3aa: CASSLEGLGDGYTF; v_gene: TRBV7-9; d_gene: -; j_gene: TRBJ1-2; abundance: -
CDR3nt: TGTGCCTGCAAATTTTCGGGACAGACTTTCCGGTATGCCTACAATGAGCAGTTCTTC; CDR3aa: CACKFSGQTFRYAYNEQFF; v_gene: TRBV30; d_gene: TRBD1; j_gene: TRBJ2-1; abundance: -
CDR3nt: TGTGCCAGCAGTTCGGACCTGTACGAGCAGTACTTC; CDR3aa: CASSSDLYEQYF; v_gene: TRBV2; d_gene: -; j_gene: TRBJ2-7; abundance: -
CDR3nt: TGCAGCGTGTGCCTAGCGGGGGTTGGGTACGAGCAGTACTTC; CDR3aa: CSVCLAGVGYEQYF; v_gene: TRBV29-1; d_gene: TRBD2; j_gene: TRBJ2-7; abundance: -
CDR3nt: TGCGCCAGCAGCCAAGAAGACGATAACTATGGCTACACCTTC; CDR3aa: CASSQEDDNYGYTF; v_gene: TRBV4-3; d_gene: -; j_gene: TRBJ1-2; abundance: -
CDR3nt: TGTGCCAGCAGTTTAGGGGCCCAAGAGCAGTACTTC; CDR3aa: CASSLGAQEQYF; v_gene: TRBV28; d_gene: -; j_gene: TRBJ2-7; abundance: -
CDR3nt: TGCGCCAGCAGTGAACAGCTAGCGGGAGGGCCGCGGGATACGCAGTATTTT; CDR3aa: CASSEQLAGGPRDTQYF; v_gene: TRBV10-1; d_gene: TRBD2; j_gene: TRBJ2-3; abundance: once
CDR3nt: TGCGCCAGCAGCCAAGATCCGCCCGGAGGGGAGGCAGATACGCAGTATTTT; CDR3aa: CASSQDPPGGEADTQYF; v_gene: TRBV4-3; d_gene: -; j_gene: TRBJ2-3; abundance: -
CDR3nt: TGCGCCAGCAGCCAACCACCGGGACAGGAGCAGTTCTTC; CDR3aa: CASSQPPGQEQFF; v_gene: TRBV4-1; d_gene: TRBD1; j_gene: TRBJ2-1; abundance: -
CDR3nt: TGCGCCAGCAGCCAAGACAGGGGCAATCAGCCCCAGCATTTT; CDR3aa: CASSQDRGNQPQHF; v_gene: TRBV4-1; d_gene: -; j_gene: TRBJ1-5; abundance: -
CDR3nt: TGTGCCAGCAGCGTAGATTCGAGTCCAGTCCTTTACGAGCAGTACTTC; CDR3aa: CASSVDSSPVLYEQYF; v_gene: TRBV9; d_gene: -; j_gene: TRBJ2-7; abundance: -
CDR3nt: TGCGCCAGCAGTGGTACGAGCGGAGGGACCATGAACACCGGGGAGCTGTTTTTT; CDR3aa: CASSGTSGGTMNTGELFF; v_gene: TRBV10-1; d_gene: -; j_gene: TRBJ2-2; abundance: -
CDR3nt: TGTGCCAGCAGCCCCATTGACGGGGGCGGGTCCACCGGGGAGCTGTTTTTT; CDR3aa: CASSPIDGGGSTGELFF; v_gene: TRBV11-3; d_gene: -; j_gene: TRBJ2-2; abundance: -
CDR3nt: TGTGCCAGTAAGACCCTAGCGGGCAGCACAGATACGCAGTATTTT; CDR3aa: CASKTLAGSTDTQYF; v_gene: TRBV7-9; d_gene: TRBD2; j_gene: TRBJ2-3; abundance: -
CDR3nt: TGTGCCAGCAGTTTAAGGGGGTACGAGCAGTACTTC; CDR3aa: CASSLRGYEQYF; v_gene: TRBV27; d_gene: -; j_gene: TRBJ2-7; abundance: -
CDR3nt: TGCGCCAGCAGCCAGGGACAGGGAATTGGGTACGAGCAGTACTTC; CDR3aa: CASSQGQGIGYEQYF; v_gene: TRBV4-1; d_gene: TRBD1; j_gene: TRBJ2-7; abundance: once
CDR3nt: TGTGCCTGGAGTGTCGGCGAACTTTCCTTTGAGCAGTACTTC; CDR3aa: CAWSVGELSFEQYF; v_gene: TRBV30; d_gene: -; j_gene: TRBJ2-7; abundance: -
CDR3nt: TGTGCCAGCAGCCCAACGGGACAGGGGAACATTCAGTACTTC; CDR3aa: CASSPTGQGNIQYF; v_gene: TRBV7-8; d_gene: TRBD1; j_gene: TRBJ2-4; abundance: -
CDR3nt: TGTGCCAGCAGTGAATGGAGAGCGGGGGAGTTCACAGATACGCAGTATTTT; CDR3aa: CASSEWRAGEFTDTQYF; v_gene: TRBV6-1; d_gene: TRBD2; j_gene: TRBJ2-3; abundance: -
CDR3nt: TGCGCCAGCAGCCAAGATCCCACAGGGGGCGGAATTTCAATTTGGAACTATGGCTACACCTTC; CDR3aa: CASSQDPTGGGISIWNYGYTF; v_gene: TRBV4-1; d_gene: TRBD1; j_gene: TRBJ1-2; abundance: -
CDR3nt: TGTGCCATCAGTGATTCCCCGGGGGGCCAAGAGACCCAGTACTTC; CDR3aa: CAISDSPGGQETQYF; v_gene: TRBV10-3; d_gene: TRBD2; j_gene: TRBJ2-5; abundance: -
CDR3nt: TGTGCCTGGAGTGACCGGGGAAATGAAAAACTGTTTTTT; CDR3aa: CAWSDRGNEKLFF; v_gene: TRBV30; d_gene: -; j_gene: TRBJ1-4; abundance: -
CDR3nt: TGTGCCCTAGGACCTCTAGGGTTCACTGGAAACACCATATATTTT; CDR3aa: CALGPLGFTGNTIYF; v_gene: TRBV30; d_gene: -; j_gene: TRBJ1-3; abundance: -
CDR3nt: TGTGCCAGCAGCTTCCGTACCGGGGAGCTGTTTTTT; CDR3aa: CASSFRTGELFF; v_gene: TRBV5-6; d_gene: -; j_gene: TRBJ2-2; abundance: few
CDR3nt: TGTGCCAGCAGCTTCGCGGGTAGCGGGGGGTATGGTGAGCAGTTCTTC; CDR3aa: CASSFAGSGGYGEQFF; v_gene: TRBV11-2; d_gene: TRBD2; j_gene: TRBJ2-1; abundance: -
CDR3nt: TGTGCCAGCAGCTGGGGACTCTCCAATGAGCAGTTCTTC; CDR3aa: CASSWGLSNEQFF; v_gene: TRBV5-6; d_gene: -; j_gene: TRBJ2-1; abundance: once
CDR3nt: TGTGCCAGCAGGCCGACACCAGTCTCCTACAATGAGCAGTTCTTC; CDR3aa: CASRPTPVSYNEQFF; v_gene: TRBV5-4; d_gene: -; j_gene: TRBJ2-1; abundance: -
CDR3nt: TGTGCCAGCAGCGTAAAAGGGGATAATGAAAAACTGTTTTTT; CDR3aa: CASSVKGDNEKLFF; v_gene: TRBV9; d_gene: -; j_gene: TRBJ1-4; abundance: -
CDR3nt: TGTGCCAGCAGCCTACTAGCGGGGCCGGAAGATACGCAGTATTTT; CDR3aa: CASSLLAGPEDTQYF; v_gene: TRBV7-9; d_gene: TRBD2; j_gene: TRBJ2-3; abundance: -
CDR3nt: TGCGCCAGCAGGGTCGACAGGGACTCTGGAAACACCATATATTTT; CDR3aa: CASRVDRDSGNTIYF; v_gene: TRBV5-1; d_gene: TRBD1; j_gene: TRBJ1-3; abundance: -